This T cell receptor beta chain comes out of a study of blood T cell repertoires in COVID-19. The wider study: The origin of the acute and convalescent COVID-19 samples was the United States, Italy and Spain. T cells, B-cell-depleted T cells, or PBMCs supplied cDNA or gDNA.

CDR3 length: 15 residues. Germline assignment: CDR1 ENHRY and CDR2 SYGVKD. After removal of 4 bases from V and 4 bases from J, the junction contained 4 bases not matched to a gene. Original handling: Quantification of nucleated cells was approximated via reference gene primer amplification. The data were produced by immunoSEQ multiplex PCR, yet TCRdb's version contains in-frame clones alone and is incomplete. That table supplies the V and J calls and clone size; D and trimming were determined from the DNA. The sample shows under 80,000 clones, roughly 80% of them seen only once. The sequenced material came from peripheral blood. The V call is TRBV10-3, the J call TRBJ2-1; 10 bases are a match to TRBD2. The sequence was collected from an older man with active or convalescent COVID-19. The CDR3, as DNA: TGTGCCATCAGTGTCGGGACTAGCGAATACAATGAGCAGTTCTTC. Residues: CAISVGTSEYNEQFF.